This TCR beta chain was sequenced for a study of patients and donors after allogeneic stem cell transplantation (dated by TCRdb to the early 2020s). This clonotype was observed a handful of times. Its antigen remains unidentified. The record has no base qualities; no much larger clone is one base away. Library construction relied on RT-PCR. Data came from a NextSeq 550. Using fastp trimming at Q25 and MiXCR clonotype assembly, TCRdb reanalyzed the public sequencing data and kept in-frame beta chains. Each entry is one CDR3 protein sequence, shown with its most common DNA and genes. The sample includes 400,000 to 450,000 distinct CDR3 sequences, with 15% to 20% observed a single time. Together, the top ten hold 6% to 8% of the sample. The clonotype was recovered from a human donor who was either an allogeneic HSCT recipient or a stem cell or donor lymphocyte infusion donor (not recorded which). It is not recorded whose cells these are; they may come from a transplant donor. Sequenced: blood, either unsorted or a sorted T cell fraction (not recorded which).

The CDR3 amino acid sequence is: CASSLKGGTYNSPLHF. The DNA sequence is as follows: TGTGCCAGCAGTTTAAAGGGGGGGACCTATAATTCACCCCTCCACTTT. The chain employs TRBV27 and TRBJ1-6, with TRBD1 as a weak D call on 6 bases. The V and J ends are trimmed by 2 bases and 2 bases, leaving 10 bases between them. The germline V gene (reference sequence) supplies CDR1 MNHEY and CDR2 SMNVEV. Including the terminal cysteine and phenylalanine, the CDR3 comprises 16 residues. Here the CDR3 DNA is all that survives: 48 bases in frame from base 1.